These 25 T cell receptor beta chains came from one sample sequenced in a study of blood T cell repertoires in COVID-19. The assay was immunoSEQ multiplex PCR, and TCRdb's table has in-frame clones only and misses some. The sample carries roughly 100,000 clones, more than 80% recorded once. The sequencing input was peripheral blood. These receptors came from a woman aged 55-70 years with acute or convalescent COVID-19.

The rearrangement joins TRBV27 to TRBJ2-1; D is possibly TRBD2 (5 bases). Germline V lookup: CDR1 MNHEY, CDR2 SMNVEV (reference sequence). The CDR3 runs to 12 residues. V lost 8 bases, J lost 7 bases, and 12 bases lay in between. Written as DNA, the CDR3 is TGTGCCAGCTCACACGGCGGGAATGAGCAGTTCTTC. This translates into CASSHGGNEQFF.

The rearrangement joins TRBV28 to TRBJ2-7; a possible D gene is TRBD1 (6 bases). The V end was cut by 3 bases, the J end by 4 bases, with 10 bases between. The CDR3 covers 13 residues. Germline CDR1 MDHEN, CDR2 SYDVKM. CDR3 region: CASSLSQGYEQYF. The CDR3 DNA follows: TGTGCCAGCAGTTTGTCCCAGGGGTACGAGCAGTACTTC.

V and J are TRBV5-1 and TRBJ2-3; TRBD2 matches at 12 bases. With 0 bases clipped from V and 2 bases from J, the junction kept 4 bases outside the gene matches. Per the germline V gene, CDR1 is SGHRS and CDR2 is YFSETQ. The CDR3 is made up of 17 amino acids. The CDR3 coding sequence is TGCGCCAGCAGCTTGGGACTAGCGGGGGACAACACAGATACGCAGTATTTT. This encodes CASSLGLAGDNTDTQYF.

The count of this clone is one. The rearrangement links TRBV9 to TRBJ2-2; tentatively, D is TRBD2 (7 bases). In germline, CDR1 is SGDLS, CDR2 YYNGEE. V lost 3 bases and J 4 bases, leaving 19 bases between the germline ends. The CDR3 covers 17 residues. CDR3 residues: CASSGLAGASFTGELFF. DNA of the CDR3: TGTGCCAGCAGCGGGTTGGCGGGGGCAAGTTTCACCGGGGAGCTGTTTTTT.

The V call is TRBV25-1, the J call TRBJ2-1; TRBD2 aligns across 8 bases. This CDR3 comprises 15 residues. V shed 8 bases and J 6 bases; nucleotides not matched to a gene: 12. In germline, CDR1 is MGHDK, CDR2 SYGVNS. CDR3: CASAITGGAFNEQFF. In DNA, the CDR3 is TGTGCCAGCGCGATAACGGGGGGGGCTTTCAATGAGCAGTTCTTC.

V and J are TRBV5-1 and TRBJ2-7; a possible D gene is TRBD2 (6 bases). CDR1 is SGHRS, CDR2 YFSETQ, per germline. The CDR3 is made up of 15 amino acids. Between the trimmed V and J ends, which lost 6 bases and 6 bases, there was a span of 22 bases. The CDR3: CASTGKGDWTGEQYF. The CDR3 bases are TGCGCCAGCACCGGGAAAGGGGACTGGACCGGCGAGCAGTACTTC.

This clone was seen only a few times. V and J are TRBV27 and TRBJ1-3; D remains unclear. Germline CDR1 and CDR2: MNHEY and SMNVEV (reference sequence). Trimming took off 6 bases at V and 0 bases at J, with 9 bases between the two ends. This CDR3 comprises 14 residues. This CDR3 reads CASRAQSSGNTIYF. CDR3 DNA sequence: TGTGCCAGCAGGGCACAGTCCTCTGGAAACACCATATATTTT.

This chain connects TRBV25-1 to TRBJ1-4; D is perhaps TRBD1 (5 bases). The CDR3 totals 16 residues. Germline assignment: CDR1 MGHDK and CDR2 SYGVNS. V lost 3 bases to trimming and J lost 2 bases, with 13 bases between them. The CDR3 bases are TGTGCCAGCAGTGATGGGCAGGGTATCACTAATGAAAAACTGTTTTTT. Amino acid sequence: CASSDGQGITNEKLFF.

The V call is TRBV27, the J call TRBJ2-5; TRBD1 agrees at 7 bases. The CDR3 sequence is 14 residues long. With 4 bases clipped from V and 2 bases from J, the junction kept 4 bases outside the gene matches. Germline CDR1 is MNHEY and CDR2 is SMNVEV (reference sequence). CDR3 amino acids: CASSSEGQQETQYF. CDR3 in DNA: TGTGCCAGCAGTTCAGAGGGACAGCAAGAGACCCAGTACTTC.

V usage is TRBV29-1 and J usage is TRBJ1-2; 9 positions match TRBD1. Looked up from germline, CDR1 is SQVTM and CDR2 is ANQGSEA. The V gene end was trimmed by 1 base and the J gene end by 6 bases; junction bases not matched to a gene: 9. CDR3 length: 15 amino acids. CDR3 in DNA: TGCAGCGTTGAAGGGGGGGACAGGGTTTTGGATGGCTACACCTTC. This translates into CSVEGGDRVLDGYTF.

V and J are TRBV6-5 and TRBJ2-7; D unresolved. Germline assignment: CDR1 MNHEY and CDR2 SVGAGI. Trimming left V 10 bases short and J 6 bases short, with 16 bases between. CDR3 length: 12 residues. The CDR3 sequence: CAIATRPSEQYF. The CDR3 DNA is TGTGCCATCGCTACTCGCCCCTCCGAGCAGTACTTC.

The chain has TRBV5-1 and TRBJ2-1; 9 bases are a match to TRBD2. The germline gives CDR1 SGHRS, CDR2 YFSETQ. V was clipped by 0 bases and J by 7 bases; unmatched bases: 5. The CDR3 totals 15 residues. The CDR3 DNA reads TGCGCCAGCAGCTTGGTGGCGGGAGGGCAAAATGAGCAGTTCTTC. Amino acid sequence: CASSLVAGGQNEQFF.

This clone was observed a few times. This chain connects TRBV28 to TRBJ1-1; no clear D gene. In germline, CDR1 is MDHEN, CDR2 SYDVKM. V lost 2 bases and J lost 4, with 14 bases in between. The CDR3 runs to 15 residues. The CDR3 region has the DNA TGTGCCAGCAGTTTACTACCGGGATTCACCACTGAAGCTTTCTTT. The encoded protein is CASSLLPGFTTEAFF.

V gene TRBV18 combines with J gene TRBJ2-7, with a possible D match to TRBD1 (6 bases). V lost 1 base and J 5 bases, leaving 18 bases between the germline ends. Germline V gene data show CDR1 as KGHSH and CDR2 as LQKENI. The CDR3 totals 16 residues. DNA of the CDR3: TGTGCCAGCTCACCACGTGCAGGGGCGGTTCCTGACGAGCAGTACTTC. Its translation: CASSPRAGAVPDEQYF. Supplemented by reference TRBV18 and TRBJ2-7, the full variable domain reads NAGVMQNPRHLVRRRGQEARLRCSPMKGHSHVYWYRQLPEEGLKFMVYLQKENIIDESGMPKERFSAEFPKEGPSILRIQQVVRGDSAAYFCASSPRAGAVPDEQYFGPGTRLTVT.

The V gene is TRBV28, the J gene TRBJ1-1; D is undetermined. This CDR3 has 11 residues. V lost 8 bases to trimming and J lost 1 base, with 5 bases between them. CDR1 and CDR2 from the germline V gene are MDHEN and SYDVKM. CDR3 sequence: CASEQNTEAFF. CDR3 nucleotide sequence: TGTGCCAGCGAGCAGAACACTGAAGCTTTCTTT.

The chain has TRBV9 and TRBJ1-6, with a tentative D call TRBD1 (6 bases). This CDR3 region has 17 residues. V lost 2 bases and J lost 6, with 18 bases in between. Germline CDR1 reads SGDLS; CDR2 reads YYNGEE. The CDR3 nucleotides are TGTGCCAGCAGCGTTGCCGACAGGCCTAGCAGTAATTCACCCCTCCACTTT. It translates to CASSVADRPSSNSPLHF.

The CDR3 bases are TGTGCCAGTAGTCGACAGTCAAGCTCTGGAAACACCATATATTTT. Its translation is CASSRQSSSGNTIYF. The chain is built from TRBV19 and TRBJ1-3; TRBD1 might be the D (5 bases). Germline CDR1 and CDR2: LNHDA and SQIVND (reference sequence). Between the trimmed V and J ends, which lost 5 bases and 0 bases, there was a span of 11 bases. The CDR3 runs 15 residues.

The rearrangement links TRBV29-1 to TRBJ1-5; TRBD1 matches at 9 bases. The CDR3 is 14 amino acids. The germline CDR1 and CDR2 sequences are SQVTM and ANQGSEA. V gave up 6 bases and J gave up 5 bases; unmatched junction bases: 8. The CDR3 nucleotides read TGCAGCGTGGCGACAGGGGGTCTGGATCAGCCCCAGCATTTT. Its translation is CSVATGGLDQPQHF.

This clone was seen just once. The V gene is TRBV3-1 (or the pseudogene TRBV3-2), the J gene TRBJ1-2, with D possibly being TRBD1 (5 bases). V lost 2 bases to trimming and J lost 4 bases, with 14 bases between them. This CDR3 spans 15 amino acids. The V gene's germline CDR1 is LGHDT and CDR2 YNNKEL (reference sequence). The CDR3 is CASSQRGTGFYGYTF. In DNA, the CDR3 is TGTGCCAGCAGCCAAAGAGGGACTGGGTTCTATGGCTACACCTTC.

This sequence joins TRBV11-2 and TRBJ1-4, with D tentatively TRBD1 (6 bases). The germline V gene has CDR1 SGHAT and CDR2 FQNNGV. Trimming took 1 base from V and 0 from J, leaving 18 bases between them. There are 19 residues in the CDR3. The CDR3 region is CASSLGTCRGSATNEKLFF. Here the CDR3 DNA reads TGTGCCAGCAGCTTAGGTACGTGTAGGGGGTCGGCAACTAATGAAAAACTGTTTTTT.

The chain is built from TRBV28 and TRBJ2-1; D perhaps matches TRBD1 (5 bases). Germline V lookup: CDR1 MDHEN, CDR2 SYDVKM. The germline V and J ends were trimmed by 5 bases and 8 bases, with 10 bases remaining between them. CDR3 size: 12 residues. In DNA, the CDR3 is TGTGCCAGCAGTGCAAGGGGTTATGAGCAGTTCTTC. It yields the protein CASSARGYEQFF.

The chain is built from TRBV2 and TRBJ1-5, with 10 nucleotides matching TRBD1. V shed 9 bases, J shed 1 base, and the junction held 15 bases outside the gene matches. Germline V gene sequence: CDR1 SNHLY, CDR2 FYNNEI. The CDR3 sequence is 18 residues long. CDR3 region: CASTSRDRGTGSNQPQHF. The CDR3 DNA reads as TGTGCCAGTACGAGCAGGGACAGGGGAACCGGGAGCAATCAGCCCCAGCATTTT.

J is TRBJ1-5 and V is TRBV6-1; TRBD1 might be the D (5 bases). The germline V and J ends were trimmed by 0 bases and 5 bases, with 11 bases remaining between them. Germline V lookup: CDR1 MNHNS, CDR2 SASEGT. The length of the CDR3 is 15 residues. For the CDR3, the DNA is TGTGCCAGCAGTGAAGCGGGGCTTCTGGATCAGCCCCAGCATTTT. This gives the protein CASSEAGLLDQPQHF.

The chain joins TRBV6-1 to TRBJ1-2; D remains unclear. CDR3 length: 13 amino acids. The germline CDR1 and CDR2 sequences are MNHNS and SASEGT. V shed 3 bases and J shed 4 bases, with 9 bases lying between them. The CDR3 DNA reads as TGTGCCAGCAGTGAGTTCGGTAGCTATGGCTACACCTTC. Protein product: CASSEFGSYGYTF.

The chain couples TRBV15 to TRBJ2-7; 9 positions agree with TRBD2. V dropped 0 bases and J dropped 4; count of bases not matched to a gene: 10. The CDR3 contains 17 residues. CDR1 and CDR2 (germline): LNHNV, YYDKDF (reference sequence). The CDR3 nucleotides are TGTGCCACCAGCAGAGATATAGCGGGAGAGATCTTATACGAGCAGTACTTC. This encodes CATSRDIAGEILYEQYF.